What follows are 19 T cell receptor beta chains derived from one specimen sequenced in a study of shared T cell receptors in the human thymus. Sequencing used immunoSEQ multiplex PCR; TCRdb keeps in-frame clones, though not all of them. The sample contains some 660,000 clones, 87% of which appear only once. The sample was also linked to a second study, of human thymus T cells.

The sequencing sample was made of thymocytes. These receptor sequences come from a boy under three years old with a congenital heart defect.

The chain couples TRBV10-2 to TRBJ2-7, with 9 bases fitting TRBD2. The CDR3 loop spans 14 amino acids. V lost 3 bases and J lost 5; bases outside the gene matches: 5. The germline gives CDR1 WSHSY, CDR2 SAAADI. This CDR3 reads CASSELAGDHEQYF. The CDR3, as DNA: TGCGCCAGCAGTGAATTAGCGGGAGACCACGAGCAGTACTTC.

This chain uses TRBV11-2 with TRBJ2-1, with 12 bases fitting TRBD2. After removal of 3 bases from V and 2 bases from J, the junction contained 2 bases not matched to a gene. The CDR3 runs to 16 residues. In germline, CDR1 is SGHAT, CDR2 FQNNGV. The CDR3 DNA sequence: TGTGCCAGCAGCTTGCCTAGCGGGAGGGCCTACAATGAGCAGTTCTTC. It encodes CASSLPSGRAYNEQFF.

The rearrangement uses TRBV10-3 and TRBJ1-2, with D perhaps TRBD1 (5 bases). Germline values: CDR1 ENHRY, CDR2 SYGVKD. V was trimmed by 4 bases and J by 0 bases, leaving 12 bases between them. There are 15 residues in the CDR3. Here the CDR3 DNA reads TGTGCCATCAGTGTGGGGGGAAGTACTAACTATGGCTACACCTTC. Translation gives CAISVGGSTNYGYTF.

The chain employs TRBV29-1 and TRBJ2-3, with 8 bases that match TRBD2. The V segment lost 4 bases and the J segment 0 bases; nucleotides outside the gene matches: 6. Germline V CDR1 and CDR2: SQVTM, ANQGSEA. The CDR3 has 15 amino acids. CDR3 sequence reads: CSVAFSGKSTDTQYF. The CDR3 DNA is TGCAGCGTTGCTTTTAGCGGGAAAAGCACAGATACGCAGTATTTT.

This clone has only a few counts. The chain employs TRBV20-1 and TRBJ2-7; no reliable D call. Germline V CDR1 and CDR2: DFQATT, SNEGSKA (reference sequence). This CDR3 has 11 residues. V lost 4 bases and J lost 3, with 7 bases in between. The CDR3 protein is CSANTNYEQYF. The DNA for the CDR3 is TGCAGTGCTAATACAAACTACGAGCAGTACTTC.

The CDR3 region is CASGDRGNEQYF. Here the CDR3 DNA reads TGTGCCAGTGGGGACAGGGGAAACGAGCAGTACTTC. The V call is TRBV6-1, the J call TRBJ2-7; 10 nucleotides line up with TRBD1. Germline V gene sequence: CDR1 MNHNS, CDR2 SASEGT. J gave up 5 bases and V 9 bases, and 4 bases lay outside the gene matches. The CDR3 runs 12 residues.

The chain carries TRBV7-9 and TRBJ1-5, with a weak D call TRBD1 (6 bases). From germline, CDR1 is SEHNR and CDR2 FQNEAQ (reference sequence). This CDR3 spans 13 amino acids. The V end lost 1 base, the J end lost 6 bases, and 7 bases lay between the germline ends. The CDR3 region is CASSLGTAQPQHF. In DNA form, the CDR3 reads TGTGCCAGCAGCTTAGGGACAGCTCAGCCCCAGCATTTT.

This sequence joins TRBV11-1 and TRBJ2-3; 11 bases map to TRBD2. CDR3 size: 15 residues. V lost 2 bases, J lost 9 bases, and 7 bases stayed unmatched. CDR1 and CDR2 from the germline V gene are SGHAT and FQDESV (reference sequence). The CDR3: CASSLNSGGASTQYF. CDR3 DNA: TGTGCCAGCAGCTTAAATAGCGGGGGGGCCTCGACGCAGTATTTT.

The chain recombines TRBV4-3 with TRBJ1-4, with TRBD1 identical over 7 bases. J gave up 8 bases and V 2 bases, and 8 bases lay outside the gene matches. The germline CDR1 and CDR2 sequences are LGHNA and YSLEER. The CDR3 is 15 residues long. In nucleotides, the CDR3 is TGCGCCAGCAGCCAACGGCGGGACAGAATAGAAAAACTGTTTTTT. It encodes CASSQRRDRIEKLFF.

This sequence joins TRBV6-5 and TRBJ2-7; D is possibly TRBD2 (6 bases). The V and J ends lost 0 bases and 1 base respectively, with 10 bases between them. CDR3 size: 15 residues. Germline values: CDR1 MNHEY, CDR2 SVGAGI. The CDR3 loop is CASSYSTLASYEQYF. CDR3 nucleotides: TGTGCCAGCAGTTACTCGACACTAGCTTCCTACGAGCAGTACTTC.

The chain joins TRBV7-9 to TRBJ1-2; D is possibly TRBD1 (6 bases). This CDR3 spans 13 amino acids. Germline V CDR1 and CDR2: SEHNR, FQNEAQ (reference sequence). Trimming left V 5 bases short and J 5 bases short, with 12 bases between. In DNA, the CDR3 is TGTGCCAGCAGCCCGAGACAGGTATATGGCTACACCTTC. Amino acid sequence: CASSPRQVYGYTF.

CDR3 residues: CASSWIRGQYF. Here the CDR3 DNA reads TGTGCCAGCAGTTGGATCAGGGGGCAGTACTTC. J is TRBJ2-7 and V is TRBV28; TRBD1 might be the D (6 bases). The germline V and J ends were trimmed by 4 bases and 9 bases, with 10 bases remaining between them. This CDR3 spans 11 amino acids. Germline CDR1 and CDR2: MDHEN and SYDVKM.

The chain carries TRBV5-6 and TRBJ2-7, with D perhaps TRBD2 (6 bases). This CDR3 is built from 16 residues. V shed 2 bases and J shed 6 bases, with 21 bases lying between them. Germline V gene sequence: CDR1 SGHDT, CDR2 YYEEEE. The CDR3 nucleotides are TGTGCCAGCAGCTTTCACAGATGGAGGGAGTTCACCGAGCAGTACTTC. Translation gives CASSFHRWREFTEQYF.

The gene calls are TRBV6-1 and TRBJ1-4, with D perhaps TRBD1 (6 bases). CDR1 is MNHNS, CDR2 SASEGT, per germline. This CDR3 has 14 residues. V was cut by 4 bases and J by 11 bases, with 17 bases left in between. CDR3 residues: CASSGQAFGEKLFF. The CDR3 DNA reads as TGTGCCAGCAGTGGACAGGCCTTCGGAGAGAAACTGTTTTTT.

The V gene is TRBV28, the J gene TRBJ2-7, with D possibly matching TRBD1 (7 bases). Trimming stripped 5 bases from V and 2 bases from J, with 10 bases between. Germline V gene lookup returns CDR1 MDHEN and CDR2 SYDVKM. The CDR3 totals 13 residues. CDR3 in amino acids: CASSRGTAYEQYF. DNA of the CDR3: TGTGCCAGCAGTCGGGGGACAGCCTACGAGCAGTACTTC.

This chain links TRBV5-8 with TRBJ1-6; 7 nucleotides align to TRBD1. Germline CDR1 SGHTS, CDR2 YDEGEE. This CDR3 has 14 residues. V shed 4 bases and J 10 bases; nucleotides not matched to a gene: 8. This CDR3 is CASSPTGLGSPLHF. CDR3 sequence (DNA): TGTGCCAGCAGCCCGACAGGGTTGGGCTCACCCCTCCACTTT.

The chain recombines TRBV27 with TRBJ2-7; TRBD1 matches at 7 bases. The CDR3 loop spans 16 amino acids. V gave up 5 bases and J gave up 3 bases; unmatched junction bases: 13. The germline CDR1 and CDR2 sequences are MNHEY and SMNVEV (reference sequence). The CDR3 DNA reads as TGTGCCAGCAGTGTAGACAGGGACCCAATTTACTACGAGCAGTACTTC. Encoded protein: CASSVDRDPIYYEQYF.

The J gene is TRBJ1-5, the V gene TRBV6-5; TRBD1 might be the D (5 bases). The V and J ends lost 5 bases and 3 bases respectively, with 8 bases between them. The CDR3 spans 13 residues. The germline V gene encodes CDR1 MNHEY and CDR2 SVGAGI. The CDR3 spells CASSAGDNQPQHF. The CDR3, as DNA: TGTGCCAGCAGTGCGGGGGACAATCAGCCCCAGCATTTT.

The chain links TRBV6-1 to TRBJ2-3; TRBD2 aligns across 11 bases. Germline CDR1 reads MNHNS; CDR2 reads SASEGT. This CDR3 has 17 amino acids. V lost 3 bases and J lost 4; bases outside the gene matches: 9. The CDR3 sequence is CASSDGSGRVWSDTQYF. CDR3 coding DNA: TGTGCCAGCAGTGACGGTAGCGGGAGGGTTTGGTCAGATACGCAGTATTTT.